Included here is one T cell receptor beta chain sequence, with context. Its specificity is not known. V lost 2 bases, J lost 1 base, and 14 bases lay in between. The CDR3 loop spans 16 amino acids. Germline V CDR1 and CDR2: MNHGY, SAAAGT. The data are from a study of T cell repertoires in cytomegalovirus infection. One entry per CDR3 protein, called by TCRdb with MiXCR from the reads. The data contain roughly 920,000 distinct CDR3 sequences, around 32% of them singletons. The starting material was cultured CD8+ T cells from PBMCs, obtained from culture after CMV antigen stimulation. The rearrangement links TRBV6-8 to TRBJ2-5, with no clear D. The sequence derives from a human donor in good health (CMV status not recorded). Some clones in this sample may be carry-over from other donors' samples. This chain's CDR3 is CASSYLPDLSQETQYF. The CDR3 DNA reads TGTGCCAGCAGTTACCTACCGGACCTTTCCCAAGAGACCCAGTACTTC.